The clone carrying this TCR beta chain was seen repeatedly, ten times or more. What it binds is unknown. Trimming took 6 bases from V and 1 from J, leaving 10 bases between them. CDR3 length: 12 amino acids. Germline V gene lookup returns CDR1 DFQATT and CDR2 SNEGSKA (reference sequence). The source of the sample is a study of T cells after yellow fever vaccination. General study findings and limits: There was a small share of clonotypes that showed up in both the CD4 and CD8 compartments. Researchers cautioned that FACS-sorted repertoires could harbor abundant clonotypes contaminating from the bulk population. Subsequent booster samples again held most clones from primary vaccination (around 96% CD4, approximately 86% CD8).

TCRdb used MiXCR to reprocess the 5' RACE reads, holding one entry per CDR3 protein. The sample comprises roughly 310,000 distinct CDR3 sequences, about 8.7% of which are singletons, and approximately 19% rests with the top ten. The source material was PBMCs, sampled on the day of the first yellow fever vaccination. The sequence was collected from a man younger than 35 who received the YFV17D yellow fever vaccine. This chain links TRBV20-1 with TRBJ2-7; D is perhaps TRBD1 (5 bases). CDR3 sequence: CSARRGSYEQYF. The DNA for the CDR3 is TGCAGTGCCCGAAGGGGATCCTACGAGCAGTACTTC.